This paragraph reports one TCR beta chain. Antigen: not known. TCRdb re-called the reads with MiXCR, one entry per CDR3 protein. The data contain hundreds of thousands of distinct CDR3 sequences, approximately 30% of them singletons. Germline V CDR1 and CDR2: DFQATT, SNEGSKA (reference sequence). Trimming removed 0 bases from V and 0 bases from J, with 24 bases in between. This CDR3 is 21 amino acids long. This sample is part of a study of T cell repertoires in cytomegalovirus infection. Study summary: Public TCR beta signatures indicated both CMV infection and matching HLA type.

Notes on the study in general: CMV-specific TCR beta clonotypes restricted by HLA-C were the ones dominating the ex vivo response.

The receptor was isolated from a human donor in good health (CMV status not recorded). Some clones in this sample may be carry-over from other donors' samples. The chain is built from TRBV20-1 and TRBJ2-6; D may be TRBD2 (5 bases). The sample consisted of cultured CD8+ T cells from PBMCs, taken from culture after CMV antigen stimulation. The CDR3 reads CSARDLDHRGLNPSGANVLTF. CDR3 sequence (DNA): TGCAGTGCTAGAGATCTGGACCACCGAGGGCTCAACCCCTCTGGGGCCAACGTCCTGACTTTC.